The rows below give T cell receptor beta chains drawn from one sample of a study of blood T cell repertoires in COVID-19. Method: immunoSEQ multiplex PCR; TCRdb's copy keeps in-frame clones and lacks some. The sample lists 330,000 or so clones, more than 70% occurring once. The sample comprised peripheral blood. These TCRs come from a woman in her sixties with COVID-19, enrolled during active disease. The CDR3 runs from the conserved cysteine through the conserved F or W. The order of the fields is clone size, D gene, J gene, V gene, CDR3 DNA, CDR3 protein. A D gene is named only where the DNA matches it firmly. Clone size, where shown, is once, few, many, or a class for clones that have expanded.

>.|.|TRBJ1-3|TRBV18
TGTGCCAGCTCACCATATGGGCCCGCCGCCTCTGGAAACACCATATATTTT
CASSPYGPAASGNTIYF
>.|.|TRBJ1-2|TRBV29-1
TGCAGCGTTGTCGGCCGGGGTAAAAACTATGGCTACACCTTC
CSVVGRGKNYGYTF
>.|.|TRBJ1-2|TRBV6-5
TGTGCCAGCAGTTACGCCGACAGACCTTATGGCTACACCTTC
CASSYADRPYGYTF
>.|TRBD1|TRBJ1-6|TRBV28
TGTGCCAGCAGAGCAGGGGGTAATTCACCCCTCCACTTT
CASRAGGNSPLHF
>.|.|TRBJ1-3|TRBV19
TGTGCCAGTAGTATAGAGGACTTCCTAGCAGGAAACACCATATATTTT
CASSIEDFLAGNTIYF
>.|.|TRBJ1-5|TRBV6-5
TGTGCCAGCAGTTACTCGATAGGAGCGGGGGAACCCCAGCATTTT
CASSYSIGAGEPQHF
>few|.|TRBJ1-1|TRBV2
TGTGCCAGCAGTGAGCAGGGGAACACTGAAGCTTTCTTT
CASSEQGNTEAFF
>.|.|TRBJ1-6|TRBV2
TGTGCCAGCAACCCGGTCTTAAGCTCACCCCTCCACTTT
CASNPVLSSPLHF
>.|.|TRBJ2-3|TRBV5-1
TGCGCCAGCAGCTTGGATATGGTCCAGATCCGCGATACGCAGTATTTT
CASSLDMVQIRDTQYF
>.|.|TRBJ1-1|TRBV5-1
TGCGCCAGCAGCCCATTACCGGGACTGCCCGCGAGTCCTGAAGCTTTCTTT
CASSPLPGLPASPEAFF
>.|TRBD1|TRBJ1-6|TRBV2
TGTGCCAGCAGGGGGACAGGGGGTGGGCGTTCACCCCTCCACTTT
CASRGTGGGRSPLHF
>.|TRBD1|TRBJ2-3|TRBV7-6
TGTGCCAGCAGCTTAGCAGGACAGGGGGCTGGTGAGCAGTATTTT
CASSLAGQGAGEQYF
>once|.|TRBJ2-1|TRBV6-6
TGTGCCAGCATCGACAGGCCCTACAATGAGCAGTTCTTC
CASIDRPYNEQFF
>.|.|TRBJ1-4|TRBV18
TGTGCCAGCTCACCACAGGGAGGGGAAAAACTGTTTTTT
CASSPQGGEKLFF
>.|.|TRBJ1-5|TRBV28
TGTGCCAGCAGGACCCAGACAGGATTACAGCCCCAGCATTTT
CASRTQTGLQPQHF
>.|TRBD1|TRBJ1-1|TRBV3-1/TRBV3-2
TGTGCCAGCAGCCCTCGGACAGGGGCTGAAGCTTTCTTT
CASSPRTGAEAFF
>.|TRBD2|TRBJ2-3|TRBV7-9
TGTGCCAGCAGCTTAAGTGCGGGGGGATTCGATACGCAGTATTTT
CASSLSAGGFDTQYF
>.|TRBD2|TRBJ2-7|TRBV5-1
TGCGCCAGCAGCTTGTGGTCTAGCGGGAGGGCCTACGAGCAGTACTTC
CASSLWSSGRAYEQYF
>.|TRBD1|TRBJ1-5|TRBV6-2/TRBV6-3
TGTGCCAGCAGTGCCCTGGCGAGGGGGCCGGGGCAGCCCCAGCATTTT
CASSALARGPGQPQHF
>.|.|TRBJ2-5|TRBV5-1
TGCGCCAGCAGTAGGGGGGGCCTGTACCAAGAGACCCAGTACTTC
CASSRGGLYQETQYF
>.|.|TRBJ2-4|TRBV6-5
TGTGCCAGCAGTTTGACAGACTTTAGTGGAAACATTCAGTACTTC
CASSLTDFSGNIQYF
>.|.|TRBJ1-1|TRBV18
TGTGCCAGCTCACCGTCATCGGGGAACACTGAAGCTTTCTTT
CASSPSSGNTEAFF
>.|.|TRBJ1-1|TRBV18
TGTGCCAGCTCACCACCTACGAGCTTACAAGCTTTCTTT
CASSPPTSLQAFF
>once|.|TRBJ2-7|TRBV11-2
TGTGCCAGCAGCATAGGGCAGGGTTCCCTCTACGAGCAGTACTTC
CASSIGQGSLYEQYF
>.|.|TRBJ1-2|TRBV28
TGTGCCAGCGGGGAGGGGGTCCGGGCTAACTATGGCTACACCTTC
CASGEGVRANYGYTF
>.|.|TRBJ2-7|TRBV6-2/TRBV6-3
TGTGCCAGCAGCCCCTTACTAGGATCCTACGAGCAGTACTTC
CASSPLLGSYEQYF
>.|.|TRBJ1-1|TRBV29-1
TGCAGCGTTGTGGGCGGGGGGGGCACTGAAGCTTTCTTT
CSVVGGGGTEAFF
>once|TRBD1|TRBJ2-3|TRBV4-2
TGTGCCAGCAGCCAAGCTGACAGGGTTCTGACAGATACGCAGTATTTT
CASSQADRVLTDTQYF
>.|.|TRBJ1-1|TRBV6-5
TGTGCCAGCAGCGGTTGGGGGGGATCGAACACTGAAGCTTTCTTT
CASSGWGGSNTEAFF
>.|.|TRBJ2-2|TRBV15
TGTGCCACCAGCAGAGATCGGGCAGGCTTAGCGACCGGGGAGCTGTTTTTT
CATSRDRAGLATGELFF
>.|TRBD1|TRBJ1-2|TRBV6-5
TGTGCCAGCAGTCCCTCACAGGGGACCTATGGCTACACCTTC
CASSPSQGTYGYTF
>.|.|TRBJ2-1|TRBV19
TGTGCCAGTAGTATAGCGGGGAATGAGCAGTTCTTC
CASSIAGNEQFF
>.|.|TRBJ2-7|TRBV30
TGTGCCTGGACCCCGGGGTCCAATCCCTACGAGCAGTACTTC
CAWTPGSNPYEQYF
>.|TRBD2|TRBJ2-1|TRBV5-4
TGTGCCAGCACCCTACGATTAGCGGGGGGGCGGGATGAGCAGTTCTTC
CASTLRLAGGRDEQFF
>many|.|TRBJ1-1|TRBV6-5
TGTGCCAGTGGTGGAGAGACTGAAGCTTTCTTT
CASGGETEAFF